This TCR beta chain was sequenced during a study of cytomegalovirus exposure and HLA in healthy donors (dated by TCRdb to the late 2010s). For the wider study: An earlier analysis of approximately 640 of the donors reported approximately 290 Gb of sequence data and 100 million to 140 million unique TCR beta sequences from 150 million to 200 million T cells. An early release covering roughly 640 HLA-typed donors comprised approximately 300 gigabases of sequencing data and 65 million to 100 million unique TCR sequences. Among the approximately 400 genotyped donors, approximately 77% belonged to the genetic ancestry cluster associated with self-reported Caucasian donors. The study aimed to test whether signatures of past pathogen exposure could be identified by cataloging public T cell receptors. The T cell repertoires of around 730 subjects were profiled by immunosequencing and related to cytomegalovirus serostatus. In addition to the first cohort of about 650 subjects, a separate validation cohort of under 150 different subjects was used. To predict cytomegalovirus infection status, the study brought together high-throughput TCR immunosequencing, statistical association of individual TCRs with disease status, and machine learning. To study patterns of TCR occurrence, a later analysis re-analyzed previously published TCR beta repertoires from more than 550 donors and added high-resolution HLA genotyping. Rather than using new phenotypic data, the later analysis identified candidate immune exposures from TCR beta sequences and from how often those sequences occurred across donors. An earlier analysis of a few hundred of the donors applied high-throughput TCR beta sequencing to assess whether each TCR beta V gene segment acted as functional or pseudogenic. Alongside the repertoire data, information on donor age, sex, ethnicity and CMV serostatus was compiled. A later genetic analysis took genome-wide SNP genotypes for about three fifths of the 666 donors and used that subset as a discovery cohort. Every discovery cohort repertoire had been produced on one sequencing platform. HLA typing included class I and class II loci at four-digit resolution. The number of donors typed differed by locus, with roughly 629-640 for A, B, C, DRB1 and DQB1, roughly 550 for DQA1, over 600 for DPA1, and some 470 for DPB1. Because of strong linkage in the cohort, roughly five DR-DQ haplotypes were treated as single units for association and clustering. Across approximately 420 genotyped donors of the cohort, an average of about 240,000 unique TCR beta nucleotide sequences per donor were sequenced, and approximately 19% of those sequences were non-productive. The research as a whole found: A few of the identified cytomegalovirus-associated TCR beta chains were confirmed in vitro to be specific for cytomegalovirus antigens. Across donors, most TCR sequences were observed very rarely, whereas some public TCRs were present in many individuals. A later analysis reported that several top co-occurrence clusters appeared linked to parvovirus B19, influenza, CMV and Epstein-Barr virus. Compared with equally common non-associated chains, HLA-associated TCR beta chains in a later analysis were more clonally expanded and had lower generation probabilities. In a later analysis, the rate of TCR association differed among HLA loci, with DRB1 alleles having the most associated TCRs and HLA-C alleles having the fewest. The study listed 150 to 200 TCR beta chains as associated with cytomegalovirus. CMV serostatus was the only immune exposure information available for the cohort. The presence/absence analyses assumed that sequencing depth was roughly uniform across donors, and that assumption may not be true. Specific HLA alleles were associated with over 15,000 TCR beta sequences at a false discovery rate of 0.05 in a later analysis. In a later analysis, most CMV-associated TCR beta chains were found to appear HLA-restricted, with HLA associations seemingly driven largely by CMV exposure. HLA typing was unavailable for some donors at each locus, so association tests used only the typed subset. Linkage disequilibrium might explain the correlated functional status among segregating V segments, but an unknown experimental factor could not be excluded. Some IMGT-functional V segments, including TRBV6-2 and TRBV6-3, could not be distinguished by the 87-base-pair reads and were therefore excluded. In an earlier analysis of fewer than 700 of the donors, most TCR beta V segments appeared in productive rearrangements about 90% or about 30% of the time, broadly matching IMGT annotations. Cytomegalovirus status was reported to be diagnosed by the classifier with high specificity and sensitivity in both the original and validation cohorts. This cohort had only TCR beta chains sequenced, and the lack of alpha or paired-chain data limited which features could be detected. Assigning TCR associations to individual alleles was difficult when HLA alleles, especially DR and DQ, strongly co-occurred. According to the authors, the approach could potentially be generalized to other disease states and immunological phenotypes. A cluster of highly shared sequence variants was judged likely to represent a technical artifact of the sequencing pipeline. A later genetic analysis associated a missense DCLRE1C variant with V-gene and J-gene trimming of TCR beta chains, and an independent cohort replicated the association. Because counts were too low, roughly 16 rarely observed V segments, including chromosome 9 orphons, were left out of the earlier analysis of approximately 500 of the donors. In a later genetic analysis, fewer N-insertions in productive TCRs were reported among donors in an Asian-associated ancestry cluster than the roughly 640-donor mean. A further reported finding was that TCR beta sequences accurately predicted the HLA-A and HLA-B alleles for most subjects in the first cohort.

The cohort comprised 550 to 700 healthy bone marrow donors. Cohort members were all nominally healthy when sampled, although unrecorded immune exposures were likely present. The donor was CMV seronegative and belonged to the group of 320 or so seronegative cohort members. Every donor gave a peripheral blood sample, and the peripheral blood mononuclear cells from that sample were used for TCR beta sequencing. The Qiagen DNeasy Blood Extraction Kit was used to extract genomic DNA from the blood cell samples. The library relied on the immunoSEQ multiplex PCR assay. For the multiplex PCR, a mixture combining 60 forward primers for TCR Vbeta segments and 13 reverse primers for TCR Jbeta segments was used. A multiplex PCR assay on genomic DNA amplified the CDR3 region of rearranged TCR beta genes. On the Illumina HiSeq System, the amplified TCR beta libraries were sequenced as 87-base-pair reads. Per the source publication's procedure: A later analysis counted about 82 million unique TCR beta chains across the 500 to 850 repertoires, and approximately 11 million of these chains were shared by at least two donors. Raw reads were error-corrected and collapsed into unique sequences by a nearest-neighbor algorithm in which closely related sequences were merged to remove PCR and sequencing errors. To assign V, D and J gene segments, CDR3 sequences were aligned to IMGT reference sequences. For a sequence to be retained, a match of at least six nucleotides was required to both a V gene segment and a J gene segment. Rearrangements were called productive when the CDR3 lacked stop codons and stayed in frame with V and J; all others were non-productive. Following IMGT convention, CDR3 was defined as the stretch from the second conserved V-encoded cysteine up to the conserved J-encoded phenylalanine. In an earlier analysis of roughly 610 of the donors, sequences lacking an unambiguous match to a single V gene segment were excluded. An earlier analysis of some 500 of the donors classified V segments as functional when productive rearrangements were above 56.7% and as segregating when the standard deviation between donors was above 5%. A statistical classification framework was built for diagnosing cytomegalovirus status from the catalog of TCR beta chain sequences. A later analysis assigned V and J genes by comparing TCR nucleotide sequences with IMGT/GENE-DB human TR gene sequences. The TCRdist pipeline was used in a later analysis to assign CDR3 sequences and most-parsimonious VDJ recombination scenarios. In a later analysis, every TCR beta chain was defined by the combination of its CDR3 amino acid sequence and its V-gene family, and reads without a unique V-gene family were dropped. In a later analysis, several hundred highly shared, low-generation-probability nucleotide sequences were removed to address suspected cross-contamination and a sequencing artifact. For each public chain, a later analysis derived a clonal expansion index from normalized ranks of inferred template counts within each repertoire. Generation probabilities in a later analysis came from a VDJ recombination model fitted to out-of-frame rearrangements, and those results were checked against IGoR. In a later analysis, TCR-TCR, TCR-HLA and TCR-CMV co-occurrence was scored with hypergeometric tests, and a repertoire-size bias correction was applied to TCR pairs. A later analysis estimated false discovery rates by permuting HLA or CMV assignments 20 times. In a later analysis, co-occurring TCRs were grouped with DBSCAN, and TCRdist sequence similarity was added when clustering was performed within HLA-allele-positive subsets. Repertoires with fewer than 30,000 or more than 120,000 public chains were left out of co-occurrence clustering, as were five repertoires with anomalous nucleotide sharing. TCRdb's version of the immuneACCESS table is confined to in-frame rearrangements and falls short of the full clone set. An unresolved V gene accounts for under half of the shortfall where checked; the remainder is of unknown origin. That table gives V, J and clone size, and the DNA gave D and trimming. In all, the sample holds about 160,000 clones, and more than 65% of those were seen once. The ten largest clones take up roughly 1.3% of the sample.

From a lookup of the germline V gene (reference sequence), CDR1 and CDR2 are MNHNY and SVGAGI. The V and J ends are trimmed by 5 bases and 0 bases, leaving 10 bases between them. There are 14 amino acids in the CDR3, from cysteine to phenylalanine inclusive. Of the read, only the CDR3 DNA is kept; its 42 bases are in frame from base 1. A remark on this clone: The antigen this receptor binds is unknown. No per-base quality is available; no much larger clone lies one base away.

The origin of this receptor is a man aged 25 to 40 in good health and CMV-seronegative. The sequenced sample was PBMCs. The V gene is TRBV6-6 and the J gene is TRBJ1-1; TRBD1 is a weak D gene call, 5 bases matching. CDR3 reads: CASSHGHLNTEAFF. The DNA reads TGTGCCAGCAGTCACGGACACTTGAACACTGAAGCTTTCTTT.